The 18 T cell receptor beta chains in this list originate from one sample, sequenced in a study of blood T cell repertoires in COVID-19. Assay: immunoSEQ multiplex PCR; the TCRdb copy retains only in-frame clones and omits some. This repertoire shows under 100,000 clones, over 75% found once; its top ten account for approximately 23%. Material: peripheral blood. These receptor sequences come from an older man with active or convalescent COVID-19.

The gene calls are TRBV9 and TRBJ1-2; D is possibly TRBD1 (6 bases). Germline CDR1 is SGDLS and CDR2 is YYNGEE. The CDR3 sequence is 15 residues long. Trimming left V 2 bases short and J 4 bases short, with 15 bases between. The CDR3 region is CASSVLAGASYGYTF. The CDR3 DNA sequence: TGTGCCAGCAGCGTCCTGGCAGGGGCGTCCTATGGCTACACCTTC.

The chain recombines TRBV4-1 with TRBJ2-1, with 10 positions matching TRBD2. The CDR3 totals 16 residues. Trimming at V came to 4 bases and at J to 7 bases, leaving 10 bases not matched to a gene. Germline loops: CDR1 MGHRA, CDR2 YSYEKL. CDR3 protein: CASSRAPSGGLNEQFF. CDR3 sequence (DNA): TGCGCCAGCAGCCGGGCCCCTAGCGGGGGACTTAATGAGCAGTTCTTC.

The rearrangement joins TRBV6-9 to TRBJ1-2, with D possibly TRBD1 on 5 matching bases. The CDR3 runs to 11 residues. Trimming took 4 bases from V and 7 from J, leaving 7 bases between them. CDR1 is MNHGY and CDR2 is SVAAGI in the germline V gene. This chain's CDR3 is CASSSGVGYTF. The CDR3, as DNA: TGTGCCAGCAGTTCGGGGGTTGGCTACACCTTC.

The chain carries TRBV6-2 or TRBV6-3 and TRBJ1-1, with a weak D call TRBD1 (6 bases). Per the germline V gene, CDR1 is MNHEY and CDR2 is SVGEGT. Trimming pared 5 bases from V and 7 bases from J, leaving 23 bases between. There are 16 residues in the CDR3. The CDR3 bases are TGTGCCAGCAGTCCCTCGTTAATGGGGGGGCCGGGTGAAGCTTTCTTT. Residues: CASSPSLMGGPGEAFF.

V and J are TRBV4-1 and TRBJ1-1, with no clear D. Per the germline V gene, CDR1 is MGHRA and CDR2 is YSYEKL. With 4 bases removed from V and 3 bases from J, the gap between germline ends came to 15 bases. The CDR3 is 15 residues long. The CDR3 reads CASSPWMGGDTEAFF. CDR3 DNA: TGCGCCAGCAGCCCCTGGATGGGAGGCGACACTGAAGCTTTCTTT.

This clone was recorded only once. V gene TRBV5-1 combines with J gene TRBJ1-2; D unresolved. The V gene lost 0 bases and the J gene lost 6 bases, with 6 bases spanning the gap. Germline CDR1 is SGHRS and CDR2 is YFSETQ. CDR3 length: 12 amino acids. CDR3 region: CASSLVRDGYTF. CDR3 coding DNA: TGCGCCAGCAGCTTGGTGCGTGATGGCTACACCTTC.

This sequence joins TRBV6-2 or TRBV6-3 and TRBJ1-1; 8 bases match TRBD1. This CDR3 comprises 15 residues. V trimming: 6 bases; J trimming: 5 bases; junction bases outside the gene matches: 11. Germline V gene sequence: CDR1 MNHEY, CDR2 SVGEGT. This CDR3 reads CASSDAGGEGTEAFF. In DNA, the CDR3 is TGTGCCAGCAGCGACGCAGGGGGCGAGGGGACTGAAGCTTTCTTT.

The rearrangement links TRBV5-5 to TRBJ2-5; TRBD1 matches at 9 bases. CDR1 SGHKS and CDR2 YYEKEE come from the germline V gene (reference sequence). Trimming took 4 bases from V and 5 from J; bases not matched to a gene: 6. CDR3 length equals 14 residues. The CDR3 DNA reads TGTGCCAGCAGCCAACAGGGGGCTGGCGAGACCCAGTACTTC. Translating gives CASSQQGAGETQYF.

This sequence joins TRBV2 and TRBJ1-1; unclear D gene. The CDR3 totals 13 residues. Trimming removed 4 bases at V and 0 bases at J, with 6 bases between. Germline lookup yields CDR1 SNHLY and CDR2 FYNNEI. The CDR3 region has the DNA TGTGCCAGCAGTGGGGAGGTGAACACTGAAGCTTTCTTT. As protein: CASSGEVNTEAFF.

The CDR3 nucleotides read TGTGCCAGCTCCCCGGACAGGGGGCTCGGTTCACCCCTCCACTTT. Translated: CASSPDRGLGSPLHF. The chain links TRBV18 to TRBJ1-6; 11 bases fit TRBD1. After removal of 6 bases from V and 9 bases from J, the junction contained 7 bases not matched to a gene. The CDR3 sequence is 15 residues long. Germline V gene lookup returns CDR1 KGHSH and CDR2 LQKENI.

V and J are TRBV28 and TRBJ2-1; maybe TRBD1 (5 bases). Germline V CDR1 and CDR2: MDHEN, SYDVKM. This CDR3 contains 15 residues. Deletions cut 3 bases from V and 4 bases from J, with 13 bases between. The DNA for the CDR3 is TGTGCCAGCAGTTTGCCGCTCAAGGGGTACAATGAGCAGTTCTTC. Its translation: CASSLPLKGYNEQFF.

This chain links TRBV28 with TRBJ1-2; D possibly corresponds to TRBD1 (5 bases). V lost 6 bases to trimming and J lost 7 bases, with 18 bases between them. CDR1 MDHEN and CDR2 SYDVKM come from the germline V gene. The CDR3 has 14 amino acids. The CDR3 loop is CASRLNQGLGGYTF. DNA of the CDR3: TGTGCCAGCAGGTTAAACCAGGGTCTCGGTGGCTACACCTTC.

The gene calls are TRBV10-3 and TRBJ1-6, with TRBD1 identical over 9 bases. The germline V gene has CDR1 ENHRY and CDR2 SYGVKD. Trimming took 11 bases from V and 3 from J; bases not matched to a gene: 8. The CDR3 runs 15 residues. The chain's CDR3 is CAASRDRDYNSPLHF. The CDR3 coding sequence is TGTGCCGCCTCCCGGGACAGGGACTATAATTCACCCCTCCACTTT.

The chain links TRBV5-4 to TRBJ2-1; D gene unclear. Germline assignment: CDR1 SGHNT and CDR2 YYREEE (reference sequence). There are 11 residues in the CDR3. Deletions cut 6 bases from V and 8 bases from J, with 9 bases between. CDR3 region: CASTGVDEQFF. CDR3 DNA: TGTGCCAGCACCGGAGTAGATGAGCAGTTCTTC.

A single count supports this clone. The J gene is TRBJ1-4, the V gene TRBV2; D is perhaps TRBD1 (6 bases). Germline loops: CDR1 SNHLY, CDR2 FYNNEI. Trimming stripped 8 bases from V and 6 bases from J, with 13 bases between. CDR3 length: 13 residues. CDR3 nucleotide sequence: TGTGCCAGCCACCGGGACATGGATGAAAAACTGTTTTTT. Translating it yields CASHRDMDEKLFF.

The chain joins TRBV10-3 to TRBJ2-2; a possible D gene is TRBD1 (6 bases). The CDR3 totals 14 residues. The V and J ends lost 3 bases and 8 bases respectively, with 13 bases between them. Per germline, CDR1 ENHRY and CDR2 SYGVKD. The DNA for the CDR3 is TGTGCCATCAGTGACTTGGCAGGGGTTGGGGAGCTGTTTTTT. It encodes CAISDLAGVGELFF.

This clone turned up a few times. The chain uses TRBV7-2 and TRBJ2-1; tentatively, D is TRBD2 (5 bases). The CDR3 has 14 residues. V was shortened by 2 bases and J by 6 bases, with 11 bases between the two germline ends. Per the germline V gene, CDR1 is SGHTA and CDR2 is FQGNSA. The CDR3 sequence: CASSLRSGSNEQFF. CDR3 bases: TGTGCCAGCAGCTTAAGGTCGGGGTCCAATGAGCAGTTCTTC. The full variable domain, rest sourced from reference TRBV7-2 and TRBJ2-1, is GAGVSQSPSNKVTEKGKDVELRCDPISGHTALYWYRQSLGQGLEFLIYFQGNSAPDKSGLPSDRFSAERTGGSVSTLTIQRTQQEDSAVYLCASSLRSGSNEQFFGPGTRLTVL.

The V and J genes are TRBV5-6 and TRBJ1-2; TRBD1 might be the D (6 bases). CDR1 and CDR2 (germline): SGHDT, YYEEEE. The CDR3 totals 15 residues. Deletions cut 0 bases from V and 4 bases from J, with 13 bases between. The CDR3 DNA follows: TGTGCCAGCAGCTTGGGCCCGACAGGCCTCTATGGCTACACCTTC. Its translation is CASSLGPTGLYGYTF.